Below are 11 T cell receptor beta chains sequenced from a single sample in a study of cytomegalovirus exposure and HLA in healthy donors. Primers: 60 Vbeta forward and 13 Jbeta reverse. Sequencing used immunoSEQ multiplex PCR; TCRdb keeps in-frame clones, though not all of them. The sample shows about 94,000 clones, approximately 66% of them seen only once. The sequencing sample was made of PBMCs. Receptors originate from a man aged 30 to 45 in good health and CMV-seronegative.

The chain couples TRBV5-1 to TRBJ1-6, with TRBD1 matching over 8 bases. There are 17 residues in the CDR3. The V and J ends lost 4 bases and 8 bases, in that order; junction bases with no gene match: 14. Germline lookup yields CDR1 SGHRS and CDR2 YFSETQ. This CDR3 reads CASSGRGRSGVDSPLHF. In DNA, the CDR3 is TGCGCCAGCAGCGGCAGGGGGCGTTCTGGTGTGGATTCACCCCTCCACTTT.

The chain combines TRBV11-1 with TRBJ2-3; 9 positions agree with TRBD1. The CDR3 has 15 amino acids. V lost 6 bases to trimming and J lost 6 bases; unmatched junction nucleotides: 10. Germline CDR1 SGHAT, CDR2 FQDESV (reference sequence). The DNA for the CDR3 is TGTGCCAGCAGAGAGGGACAGGGAGGCTCGGATACGCAGTATTTT. Residues: CASREGQGGSDTQYF.

This clone was seen only once. The gene calls are TRBV19 and TRBJ1-5; D uncertain. This CDR3 comprises 14 residues. Deletions cut 7 bases from V and 6 bases from J, with 16 bases between. Germline CDR1 LNHDA, CDR2 SQIVND (reference sequence). CDR3 sequence reads: CASIDRGAPQPQHF. DNA for the CDR3: TGTGCCAGTATAGACCGGGGAGCTCCTCAGCCCCAGCATTTT.

The chain is built from TRBV4-1 and TRBJ1-4; D unclear. There are 19 residues in the CDR3. V lost 0 bases, J lost 2 bases, and 19 bases lay in between. In germline, CDR1 is MGHRA, CDR2 YSYEKL. CDR3 residues: CASSQDFPSTGSTNEKLFF. DNA of the CDR3: TGCGCCAGCAGCCAAGATTTTCCCTCTACGGGTTCTACTAATGAAAAACTGTTTTTT.

V usage is TRBV5-4 and J usage is TRBJ2-3, with D tentatively TRBD2 (6 bases). The CDR3 is 16 amino acids. The germline CDR1 and CDR2 sequences are SGHNT and YYREEE (reference sequence). V dropped 0 bases and J dropped 4 bases, with 15 bases sitting between them. CDR3 in amino acids: CASSLASGAFADTQYF. Here the CDR3 DNA reads TGTGCCAGCAGCTTGGCTTCGGGAGCGTTCGCAGATACGCAGTATTTT.

The rearrangement joins TRBV19 to TRBJ2-7; 7 bases are a match to TRBD2. The germline CDR1 and CDR2 sequences are LNHDA and SQIVND (reference sequence). After removal of 3 bases from V and 5 bases from J, the junction contained 4 bases not matched to a gene. CDR3 length: 13 residues. The CDR3 is CASSMEGRDEQYF. The CDR3 DNA sequence: TGTGCCAGTAGTATGGAGGGGAGGGACGAGCAGTACTTC.

This clone occurred once. One end of the junction varies from germline; a read error may be responsible. Other DNA sequences in this sample translate to the same CDR3. This rearrangement joins TRBV6-5 to TRBJ2-5, with 8 bases fitting TRBD1. CDR1 is MNHEY, CDR2 SVGAGI, per germline. The CDR3 consists of 14 residues. Here the CDR3 reads CASSYLTGGETQYF. CDR3 coding DNA: TGTGCCAGCAGCTACTTAACAGGGGGAGAGACCCAGTACTTC.

This chain joins TRBV14 and TRBJ2-3; D unclear. V lost 1 base to trimming and J lost 0 bases, with 8 bases between them. The CDR3 is 15 amino acids. Per the germline V gene, CDR1 is SGHDN and CDR2 is FVKESK. The CDR3 DNA follows: TGTGCCAGCAGCCAAGTGCGCCAAAGCACAGATACGCAGTATTTT. This encodes CASSQVRQSTDTQYF.

This clone was seen a few times. This rearrangement joins TRBV7-9 to TRBJ1-1, with D possibly TRBD1 on 5 matching bases. V lost 7 bases and J lost 4, with 10 bases in between. Germline V gene sequence: CDR1 SEHNR, CDR2 FQNEAQ (reference sequence). This CDR3 has 12 residues. The DNA of the CDR3 is TGTGCCAGCAACGGGGGGACCACTGAAGCTTTCTTT. Translation gives CASNGGTTEAFF.

The sample holds a few counts of this clone. V gene TRBV19 combines with J gene TRBJ2-7, with 15 bases fitting TRBD2. This CDR3 has 19 amino acids. Germline V CDR1 and CDR2: LNHDA, SQIVND (reference sequence). Unmatched junction bases numbered 17, after V lost 5 bases and J lost 6 bases. As DNA, the CDR3 is TGTGCCAGTAGTGCGACCGGGACTAGCGGGAGGAAAGTAGAATTCGAGCAGTACTTC. This gives the protein CASSATGTSGRKVEFEQYF.

This clone has only a few counts. V usage is TRBV6-6 and J usage is TRBJ1-5; tentatively, D is TRBD1 (5 bases). This CDR3 region has 15 residues. V was cut by 2 bases and J by 0 bases, with 8 bases left in between. Per the germline V gene, CDR1 is MNHNY and CDR2 is SVGAGI (reference sequence). The CDR3 loop is CASSYGAFSNQPQHF. CDR3 nucleotide sequence: TGTGCCAGCAGTTACGGGGCTTTTAGCAATCAGCCCCAGCATTTT.